A single sample gave rise to the 28 T cell receptor beta chains below, sequenced in a study of control samples from healthy donors and cancer patients. Profiled with immunoSEQ multiplex PCR; TCRdb holds only in-frame clones, not every one. The profile shows roughly 120,000 clones, nearly 95% of them singletons. The sequenced sample consisted of blood. These receptors were taken from a man in his thirties or forties in good health.

On this clone: The junction does not match germline at one end; this may be a read error. The V call is TRBV28, the J call TRBJ1-6; 7 bases map to TRBD1. This CDR3 region has 16 residues. Looked up from germline, CDR1 is MDHEN and CDR2 is SYDVKM. CDR3 in amino acids: CASSYRGGHYSSPLHF. The CDR3 DNA reads as TGTGCCAGCAGTTACAGAGGGGGCCATTATAGTTCACCCCTCCACTTT.

CDR3 DNA: TGTGCCAGCAGCGAGGGGTGGGGATCTAACTATGGCTACACCTTC. This encodes CASSEGWGSNYGYTF. This sequence joins TRBV5-4 and TRBJ1-2; the D gene is possibly TRBD1 (5 bases). The CDR3 runs to 15 residues. Germline values: CDR1 SGHNT, CDR2 YYREEE (reference sequence). The germline V and J ends were trimmed by 4 bases and 0 bases, with 13 bases remaining between them.

The chain uses TRBV7-7 and TRBJ1-4; the D gene is possibly TRBD1 (5 bases). Trimming took 5 bases from V and 4 from J, leaving 17 bases between them. In germline, CDR1 is SSHAT, CDR2 FNYEAQ (reference sequence). The CDR3 runs to 16 residues. The CDR3 DNA is TGTGCCAGCAGCCCAGGGATAAGGCAGAGTAATGAAAAACTGTTTTTT. Protein product: CASSPGIRQSNEKLFF. The full variable domain, with the rest looked up from reference TRBV7-7 and TRBJ1-4, is GAGVSQSPRYKVTKRGQDVTLRCDPISSHATLYWYQQALGQGPEFLTYFNYEAQPDKSGLPSDRFSAERPEGSISTLTIQRTEQRDSAMYRCASSPGIRQSNEKLFFGSGTQLSVL.

CDR3: CASSAASLNTGELFF. CDR3 nucleotides: TGTGCCAGCAGTGCAGCCTCGTTGAACACCGGGGAGCTGTTTTTT. This rearrangement joins TRBV2 to TRBJ2-2; no firm D call. The germline V and J ends were trimmed by 4 bases and 1 base, with 10 bases remaining between them. This CDR3 has 15 residues. Per germline, CDR1 SNHLY and CDR2 FYNNEI.

J is TRBJ2-7 and V is TRBV28, with 8 bases identical to TRBD2. Germline V gene data show CDR1 as MDHEN and CDR2 as SYDVKM. Trimming took 5 bases from V and 4 from J; bases not matched to a gene: 7. The CDR3 is made up of 14 amino acids. CDR3 in amino acids: CASSARGGAYEQYF. As DNA, the CDR3 is TGTGCCAGCAGTGCACGGGGGGGAGCTTACGAGCAGTACTTC.

To note about this clone: Other DNA sequences of this sample code for an identical CDR3. The rearrangement joins TRBV18 to TRBJ1-1; no definite D call. The CDR3 extends over 13 amino acids. The germline V and J ends were trimmed by 1 base and 2 bases, with 5 bases remaining between them. Germline V gene sequence: CDR1 KGHSH, CDR2 LQKENI. The CDR3 sequence: CASSPRVNTEAFF. The DNA for the CDR3 is TGTGCCAGCTCACCACGGGTAAACACTGAAGCTTTCTTT.

This chain links TRBV18 with TRBJ2-7; D perhaps matches TRBD1 (5 bases). The CDR3 covers 14 residues. V lost 6 bases and J lost 4, with 16 bases in between. Germline V CDR1 and CDR2: KGHSH, LQKENI. DNA of the CDR3: TGTGCCAGCTCCGTATCGAAACAGGTTTACGAGCAGTACTTC. Translating gives CASSVSKQVYEQYF.

Written as DNA, the CDR3 is TGTGCCAGCAAAAAGGGCCAGGGAATCTCTGGGGCCAACGTCCTGACTTTC. It encodes CASKKGQGISGANVLTF. The chain is built from TRBV11-2 and TRBJ2-6; TRBD1 might be the D (5 bases). Looked up from germline, CDR1 is SGHAT and CDR2 is FQNNGV. This CDR3 contains 17 residues. V was cut by 7 bases and J by 0 bases, with 16 bases left in between.

This clone came up once. The J gene is TRBJ1-5, the V gene TRBV7-2; D remains ambiguous. The CDR3 runs 15 residues. Trimming shortened V by 3 bases and J by 2 bases, and 11 bases separated the two germline ends. The germline gives CDR1 SGHTA, CDR2 FQGNSA. CDR3 nucleotide sequence: TGTGCCAGCAGCTTCGGGTGGAATGGCAATCAGCCCCAGCATTTT. Encoded protein: CASSFGWNGNQPQHF.

The V call is TRBV14, the J call TRBJ2-7; no definite D call. Trimming shortened V by 4 bases and J by 3 bases, and 19 bases separated the two germline ends. The CDR3 contains 16 residues. Looked up from germline, CDR1 is SGHDN and CDR2 is FVKESK. The CDR3 is CASSLLGPPVLYEQYF. The CDR3 bases are TGTGCCAGCAGCCTCCTCGGGCCGCCTGTCCTCTACGAGCAGTACTTC.

This chain joins TRBV6-5 and TRBJ2-3; D might be TRBD2 (6 bases). Germline V CDR1 and CDR2: MNHEY, SVGAGI. The CDR3 is made up of 15 amino acids. V lost 7 bases to trimming and J lost 5 bases, with 19 bases between them. The CDR3 coding sequence is TGTGCCAGCACCGGCGGGACGTCTGTTGAAGATACGCAGTATTTT. Translated: CASTGGTSVEDTQYF.

This chain connects TRBV29-1 to TRBJ2-3; D is unclear. The CDR3 totals 14 residues. Germline V CDR1 and CDR2: SQVTM, ANQGSEA. Trimming took off 6 bases at V and 0 bases at J, with 13 bases between the two ends. The CDR3 sequence is CSVRTVPSTDTQYF. CDR3 in DNA: TGCAGCGTCCGGACCGTCCCTAGCACAGATACGCAGTATTTT.

This clone came up a few times. The chain links TRBV6-4 to TRBJ2-2; D call uncertain. CDR1 is MRHNA and CDR2 is SNTAGT in the germline V gene. This CDR3 is built from 12 residues. With 5 bases removed from V and 2 bases from J, the gap between germline ends came to 3 bases. The CDR3 loop is CASSHNTGELFF. CDR3 coding DNA: TGTGCCAGCAGTCATAACACCGGGGAGCTGTTTTTT.

V usage is TRBV28 and J usage is TRBJ2-7, with a weak D call TRBD1 (6 bases). Germline V gene data show CDR1 as MDHEN and CDR2 as SYDVKM. CDR3 length equals 12 residues. Trimming left V 4 bases short and J 5 bases short, with 9 bases between. The CDR3: CASSSGHHEQYF. The CDR3 DNA follows: TGTGCCAGCAGTTCGGGACACCACGAGCAGTACTTC.

The CDR3 sequence: CASLEGGRNTEAFF. The CDR3, as DNA: TGTGCCAGCCTCGAGGGGGGTAGGAACACTGAAGCTTTCTTT. The chain employs TRBV18 and TRBJ1-1; D is perhaps TRBD1 (6 bases). Germline V gene data show CDR1 as KGHSH and CDR2 as LQKENI. The CDR3 totals 14 residues. V lost 8 bases and J 1 base, leaving 14 bases between the germline ends.

The V and J genes are TRBV19 and TRBJ2-1; no clear D gene. This CDR3 comprises 12 residues. With 6 bases removed from V and 6 bases from J, the gap between germline ends came to 9 bases. In germline, CDR1 is LNHDA, CDR2 SQIVND (reference sequence). CDR3 DNA: TGTGCCAGTAGCCAAAGGACCAATGAGCAGTTCTTC. Translating gives CASSQRTNEQFF.

For the CDR3, the DNA is TGTGCCAGCAGCGGAGATACGCGGCAGAGCTCCTATAATTCACCCCTCCACTTT. Translating it yields CASSGDTRQSSYNSPLHF. V is TRBV7-8 and J is TRBJ1-6; D uncertain. Germline lookup yields CDR1 SGHVS and CDR2 FQNEAQ. Between the trimmed V and J ends, which lost 5 bases and 0 bases, there was a span of 17 bases. The length of the CDR3 is 18 residues.

The chain carries TRBV19 and TRBJ1-2; 11 nucleotides agree with TRBD1. Germline CDR1 reads LNHDA; CDR2 reads SQIVND (reference sequence). There are 15 residues in the CDR3. V trimming: 3 bases; J trimming: 8 bases; junction bases outside the gene matches: 8. The CDR3 nucleotides read TGTGCCAGTAGTATCAGTGGACAGGGGGCGCACGGCTACACCTTC. Protein sequence: CASSISGQGAHGYTF. The variable domain in full, with the rest retrieved from reference TRBV19 and TRBJ1-2, is DGGITQSPKYLFRKEGQNVTLSCEQNLNHDAMYWYRQDPGQGLRLIYYSQIVNDFQKGDIAEGYSVSREKKESFPLTVTSAQKNPTAFYLCASSISGQGAHGYTFGSGTRLTVV.

The chain employs TRBV7-9 and TRBJ1-2; D unresolved. The germline CDR1 and CDR2 sequences are SEHNR and FQNEAQ (reference sequence). The ends were cut back, 2 bases at V and 7 bases at J, with 8 bases in the middle. There are 12 residues in the CDR3. CDR3 bases: TGTGCCAGCAGCTTACAGTCGGCTGGCTACACCTTC. Residues: CASSLQSAGYTF. Combining the CDR3 with reference TRBV7-9 and TRBJ1-2 gives the whole variable domain DTGVSQNPRHKITKRGQNVTFRCDPISEHNRLYWYRQTLGQGPEFLTYFQNEAQLEKSRLLSDRFSAERPKGSFSTLEIQRTEQGDSAMYLCASSLQSAGYTFGSGTRLTVV.

The CDR3 nucleotides are TGCGCCAGCAGTGAGTCACTAGCGGACTCCTACAATGAGCAGTTCTTC. Encoded protein: CASSESLADSYNEQFF. The chain employs TRBV10-1 and TRBJ2-1; 8 nucleotides line up with TRBD2. The ends lost 0 bases at V and 0 bases at J; junction bases unmatched: 1. This CDR3 contains 16 residues. Germline lookup yields CDR1 WNHNN and CDR2 SYGVQD (reference sequence).

The V and J genes are TRBV3-1 (or the pseudogene TRBV3-2) and TRBJ1-2, with TRBD1 as a possible D gene (5 bases). CDR3 length equals 15 residues. Germline-derived CDR1 and CDR2 are LGHDT and YNNKEL (reference sequence). Trimming stripped 3 bases from V and 4 bases from J, with 15 bases between. CDR3 in amino acids: CASSHSLGVSYGYTF. The CDR3 DNA follows: TGTGCCAGCAGCCACTCCCTGGGGGTTAGCTATGGCTACACCTTC.

V and J are TRBV3-1 (or the pseudogene TRBV3-2) and TRBJ2-4, with D unclear. Trimming removed 1 base from V and 9 bases from J, with 7 bases in between. The CDR3 spans 12 residues. Germline assignment: CDR1 LGHDT and CDR2 YNNKEL (reference sequence). CDR3 sequence (DNA): TGTGCCAGCAGCCAAGCAGGTAGCATTCAGTACTTC. It translates to CASSQAGSIQYF.

The chain couples TRBV6-1 to TRBJ1-6, with 7 bases identical to TRBD1. This CDR3 comprises 13 residues. V trimming: 4 bases; J trimming: 14 bases; junction bases outside the gene matches: 8. Germline-derived CDR1 and CDR2 are MNHNS and SASEGT. The chain's CDR3 is CASSGARTGALHF. Written as DNA, the CDR3 is TGTGCCAGCAGTGGAGCTAGGACAGGCGCCCTCCACTTT.

The gene calls are TRBV10-3 and TRBJ1-2, with TRBD1 as a possible D gene (6 bases). The V and J ends lost 11 bases and 4 bases respectively, with 17 bases between them. Germline CDR1 reads ENHRY; CDR2 reads SYGVKD. The CDR3 has 13 residues. CDR3 DNA sequence: TGTGCCCACACAATGGGGGCGAGCTATGGCTACACCTTC. Translation gives CAHTMGASYGYTF.

The chain joins TRBV12-3 or TRBV12-4 to TRBJ1-1; D gene unclear. This CDR3 is built from 11 residues. Trimming took 1 base from V and 10 from J, leaving 7 bases between them. Written as DNA, the CDR3 is TGTGCCAGCAGTTTAGACGGGCGAGCTTTCTTT. It translates to CASSLDGRAFF.

The J gene is TRBJ1-1, the V gene TRBV7-8; 7 bases map to TRBD1. The trim removed 5 bases at V and 6 bases at J, leaving 3 bases unmatched. Germline V gene sequence: CDR1 SGHVS, CDR2 FQNEAQ. CDR3 length equals 12 residues. This chain's CDR3 is CASSRTGAEAFF. The CDR3, as DNA: TGTGCCAGCAGCCGAACAGGGGCTGAAGCTTTCTTT.

V and J are TRBV3-1 (or the pseudogene TRBV3-2) and TRBJ1-2, with a tentative D call TRBD1 (5 bases). The CDR3 has 14 residues. The germline gives CDR1 LGHDT, CDR2 YNNKEL (reference sequence). Trimming removed 5 bases from V and 4 bases from J, with 14 bases in between. The CDR3 DNA reads as TGTGCCAGCAGCGCCCGGGGGGGGTTCTATGGCTACACCTTC. Translation: CASSARGGFYGYTF.

This sequence joins TRBV12-3 or TRBV12-4 and TRBJ1-1; D remains unclear. CDR3 size: 13 residues. The V end was cut by 2 bases, the J end by 3 bases, with 7 bases between. The CDR3 reads CASSLRRDTEAFF. CDR3 sequence (DNA): TGTGCCAGCAGTTTACGGAGGGACACTGAAGCTTTCTTT.